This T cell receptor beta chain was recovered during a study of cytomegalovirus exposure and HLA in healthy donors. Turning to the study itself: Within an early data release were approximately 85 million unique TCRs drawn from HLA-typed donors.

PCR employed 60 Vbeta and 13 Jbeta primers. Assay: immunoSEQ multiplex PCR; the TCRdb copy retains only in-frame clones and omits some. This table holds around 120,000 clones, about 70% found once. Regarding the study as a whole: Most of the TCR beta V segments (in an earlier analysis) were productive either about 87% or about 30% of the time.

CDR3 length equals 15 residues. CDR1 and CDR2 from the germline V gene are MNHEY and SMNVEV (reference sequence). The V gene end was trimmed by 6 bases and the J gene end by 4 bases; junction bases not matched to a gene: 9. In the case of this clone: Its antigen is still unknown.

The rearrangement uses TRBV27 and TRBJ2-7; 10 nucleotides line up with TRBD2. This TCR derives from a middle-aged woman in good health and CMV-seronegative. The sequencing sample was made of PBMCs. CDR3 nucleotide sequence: TGTGCCAGCAGCCCCCCTAGCGGGAGTATTTACGAGCAGTACTTC. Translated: CASSPPSGSIYEQYF.